This TCR beta chain appears in the sequencing data of a study of identical twins. A single record per CDR3 protein comes from TCRdb applying MiXCR to the 5' RACE reads. The top ten clones hold roughly 14% of a sample with about 720,000 distinct CDR3 sequences, roughly 18% of them seen once. The length of the CDR3 is 15 residues. The junction had 4 bases not matched to a gene; V was cut back by 6 bases and J by 3 bases. This sample was also put to use in a study of T cells expressing NK-cell markers. As that report states: Six of the donors carried dominant NKG2C+ clonotypes that took up about 1.0-8% of their CD8+ T cells. These clonotypes, the leaders elsewhere, also led the CD3+CD56-NKG2C+ fraction in a handful of donors. Clarity on HCMV specificity was lacking for the expanded NKG2C+ T cell clones.

This rearrangement joins TRBV12-3 or TRBV12-4 to TRBJ2-1; 11 bases line up with TRBD2. Sequencing was carried out using PBMCs. The receptor was isolated from a woman aged 18-29 years in good health. The DNA of the CDR3 is TGTGCCAGCAGCCACACTAGCGGGGGCTACAATGAGCAGTTCTTC. It yields the protein CASSHTSGGYNEQFF.